This TCR beta chain was documented in a study of early T cells in non-severe SARS-CoV-2 infection. The sample holds many counts of this clonotype. V gave up 6 bases and J gave up 1 base, with 16 bases separating them. Germline assignment: CDR1 MDHEN and CDR2 SYDVKM. This CDR3 region has 16 residues. TCRdb re-called the 5' RACE reads with MiXCR, one entry per CDR3 protein. Counted here are tens of thousands of distinct CDR3 sequences, approximately 12% occurring once; the ten biggest clones make up around 1.3%. This chain connects TRBV28 to TRBJ1-5; possible D gene TRBD1, 6 bases. The TCR originated in an adult who was a healthcare worker with PCR-confirmed SARS-CoV-2 infection or an uninfected control (not recorded which). Material: whole blood. The chain's CDR3 is CASRPPDRFSNQPQHF. For the CDR3, the DNA is TGTGCCAGCAGACCCCCGGACAGATTCAGCAATCAGCCCCAGCATTTT. The variable domain in full, with the rest retrieved from reference TRBV28 and TRBJ1-5, is DVKVTQSSRYLVKRTGEKVFLECVQDMDHENMFWYRQDPGLGLRLIYFSYDVKMKEKGDIPEGYSVSREKKERFSLILESASTNQTSMYLCASRPPDRFSNQPQHFGDGTRLSIL.